The TCR beta chain under discussion was sequenced for a study of molecular identifiers for immune sequencing clone quantification. In this sample, this clonotype turned up many times. Germline V CDR1 and CDR2: MGHRA, YSYEKL. This CDR3 comprises 17 residues. The V end was cut by 2 bases, the J end by 0 bases, with 16 bases between. TCRdb re-analysed the PCR reads in MiXCR, keeping a single row per CDR3 protein. Of about 510,000 distinct CDR3 sequences in the sample, around 25% were seen once. This chain links TRBV4-1 with TRBJ2-5; D is undetermined. This receptor was identified in a human donor in good health. Some libraries in this study had Jurkat cell RNA spiked in. The sample was naive CD8+ T cells from blood, with Jurkat cell RNA spiked in. Subset of the sample: FACS-sorted CD8+CD4-CCR7+CD45RA+ naive T cells. CDR3 sequence: CASSQNEHGGYQETQYF. CDR3 nucleotide sequence: TGCGCCAGCAGCCAAAATGAACACGGCGGCTACCAAGAGACCCAGTACTTC.